This TCR beta chain was captured by sequencing in a study of blood T cell repertoires in COVID-19. Overall study: The United States, Italy and Spain supplied acute and convalescent COVID-19 samples. T cells, B-cell-depleted T cells, or PBMCs supplied cDNA or gDNA.

Original processing methods: Researchers report that nucleated cell counts were estimated from reference gene primer amplification. Sequencing used immunoSEQ multiplex PCR; TCRdb keeps in-frame clones, though not all of them. That table is the source of V, J and clone size, and D and trimming were worked out from the DNA. Seen here are hundreds of thousands of clones, 70% to 90% observed once, and the top ten hold approximately 7.8%. The CDR3 runs to 16 residues. Germline values: CDR1 DFQATT, CDR2 SNEGSKA (reference sequence). Between the trimmed V and J ends, which lost 3 bases and 2 bases, there was a span of 16 bases.

The genes are TRBV20-1 and TRBJ1-4; a possible D gene is TRBD1 (5 bases). Material: peripheral blood. The TCR originated in a woman in her forties or fifties who had recovered from COVID-19. The CDR3 region is CSASKGLDSTNEKLFF. CDR3 sequence (DNA): TGCAGTGCTAGTAAGGGTCTCGACAGCACTAATGAAAAACTGTTTTTT.